Here is one TCR beta chain with its context. Its antigen is not identified. This specimen belongs to a study of early T cells in non-severe SARS-CoV-2 infection. Findings of the study overall: VDJdb matches were skewed toward anti-spike CD8 T cell responses.

Between the trimmed V and J ends, which lost 2 bases and 2 bases, there was a span of 5 bases. There are 13 residues in the CDR3. Germline V gives CDR1 MNHNS, CDR2 SASEGT. TCRdb reprocessed the 5' RACE reads via MiXCR and lists one record per CDR3 protein. The data show some 80,000 distinct CDR3 sequences, 12% seen once. This chain uses TRBV6-1 with TRBJ2-3; D unclear. This receptor was identified in an adult who was a healthcare worker with PCR-confirmed SARS-CoV-2 infection or an uninfected control (not recorded which). The donor label of this sample is uncertain. The specimen comprised whole blood, sampled at baseline. The CDR3: CASSEPITDTQYF. The DNA of the CDR3 is TGTGCCAGCAGTGAACCTATCACAGATACGCAGTATTTT.